In this sample, the clone carrying this T cell receptor (beta chain) turned up many times. Antigen: not known. Making TCR beta cDNA involved approximately 480 ng total RNA and a constant-region primer. Three nested multiplex PCR rounds, a slightly modified ARM-PCR method, built the TCR beta libraries. MiXCR, applied by TCRdb to the multiplex PCR reads, yields one record per CDR3 protein. The table includes approximately 330,000 distinct CDR3 sequences, approximately 65% detected once. The sample originates from a study of tumor-infiltrating lymphocytes in primary liver carcinoma. Blood RNA came from unsorted whole blood; germline DNA was also extracted. The study's findings and limits: Pairs comparing tumor with adjacent tissue or blood overlapped less than pairs drawn from tumor regions. Unsorted bulk samples meant CD4+ and CD8+ repertoires went uncompared.

The clonotype comes from a man between 40 and 49 years old with primary liver carcinoma and hepatitis B virus infection. Sequenced: peripheral blood.

CDR3 bases: TGTGCCAGCAGCCAAGGGGGAGCCGGGACAGGGGGCACTGAAGCTTTCTTT. The encoded protein is CASSQGGAGTGGTEAFF. This sequence joins TRBV4-2 and TRBJ1-1; 11 positions match TRBD1. Germline-derived CDR1 and CDR2 are LGHNA and YNFKEQ. The ends lost 1 base at V and 4 bases at J; junction bases unmatched: 8. This CDR3 is built from 17 residues.